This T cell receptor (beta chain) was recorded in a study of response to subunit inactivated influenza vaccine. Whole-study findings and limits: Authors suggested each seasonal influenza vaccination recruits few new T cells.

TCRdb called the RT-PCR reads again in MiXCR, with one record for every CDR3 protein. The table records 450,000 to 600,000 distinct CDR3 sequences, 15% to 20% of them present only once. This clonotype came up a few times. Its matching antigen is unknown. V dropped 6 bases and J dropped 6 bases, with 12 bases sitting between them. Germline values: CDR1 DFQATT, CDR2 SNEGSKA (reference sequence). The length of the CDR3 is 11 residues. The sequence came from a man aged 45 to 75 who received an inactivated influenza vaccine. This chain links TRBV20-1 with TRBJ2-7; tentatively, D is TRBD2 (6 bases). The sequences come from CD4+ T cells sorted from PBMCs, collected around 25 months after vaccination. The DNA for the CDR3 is TGCAGTGCCCATCGGGGGACCGAGCAGTACTTC. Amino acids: CSAHRGTEQYF.